A single sample gave rise to the 27 T cell receptor beta chains below, sequenced in a study of blood T cell repertoires in COVID-19. Produced via immunoSEQ multiplex PCR; TCRdb's table is partial and in-frame only. The table has 100,000 to 150,000 clones, approximately 88% seen once. Sequencing was done on a sample of peripheral blood. All receptors derive from a man between 65 and 85 years old with active COVID-19.

This clone has only a few counts. This chain uses TRBV28 with TRBJ1-2; perhaps TRBD1 as D (6 bases). This CDR3 region has 13 residues. Trimming left V 6 bases short and J 8 bases short, with 16 bases between. CDR1 and CDR2 (germline): MDHEN, SYDVKM. The CDR3 is CASSQTGLAGYTF. CDR3 coding DNA: TGTGCCAGCAGCCAAACAGGGTTAGCCGGCTACACCTTC.

This chain links TRBV6-5 with TRBJ1-2; 7 positions match TRBD1. In germline, CDR1 is MNHEY, CDR2 SVGAGI. The CDR3 runs to 15 residues. Trimming removed 6 bases from V and 7 bases from J; junction bases left unmatched: 14. DNA of the CDR3: TGTGCCAGCAGAGACCGGGACAGAGAACGATCTGGCTACACCTTC. Its translation: CASRDRDRERSGYTF.

This clone appeared once. V gene TRBV5-1 combines with J gene TRBJ2-1; 11 bases map to TRBD2. J gave up 6 bases and V 2 bases, and 4 bases lay outside the gene matches. The germline gives CDR1 SGHRS, CDR2 YFSETQ. The CDR3 is 15 amino acids. In nucleotides, the CDR3 is TGCGCCAGCAGCTTAATAGCGGGAGGGCCCAATGAGCAGTTCTTC. Translation gives CASSLIAGGPNEQFF.

A single count supports this clone. V and J are TRBV27 and TRBJ2-1; TRBD2 matches at 16 bases. The CDR3 is 17 residues long. Germline CDR1 is MNHEY and CDR2 is SMNVEV (reference sequence). J was trimmed by 2 bases and V by 5 bases; bases with no gene match: 3. The CDR3 region is CASSPGTSGRAYNEQFF. Here the CDR3 DNA reads TGTGCCAGCAGTCCCGGGACTAGCGGGAGGGCCTACAATGAGCAGTTCTTC.

In DNA form, the CDR3 reads TGTGCCAGCAGTTACGGGGGGACCGTCCCCCGTCCGTTTTTT. The encoded protein is CASSYGGTVPRPFF. J is TRBJ1-4 and V is TRBV6-6; D possibly corresponds to TRBD1 (5 bases). The CDR3 contains 14 residues. The germline V gene encodes CDR1 MNHNY and CDR2 SVGAGI (reference sequence). Trimming pared 2 bases from V and 16 bases from J, leaving 20 bases between.

The V gene is TRBV5-1, the J gene TRBJ1-2, with 9 bases fitting TRBD1. J was trimmed by 8 bases and V by 4 bases; bases with no gene match: 21. There are 18 residues in the CDR3. Germline assignment: CDR1 SGHRS and CDR2 YFSETQ. CDR3 in amino acids: CASSSDRGGILGISGYTF. The CDR3, as DNA: TGCGCCAGCAGCAGCGACAGGGGGGGCATACTCGGCATATCCGGCTACACCTTC. Complete variable domain (other parts from reference TRBV5-1 and TRBJ1-2): KAGVTQTPRYLIKTRGQQVTLSCSPISGHRSVSWYQQTPGQGLQFLFEYFSETQRNKGNFPGRFSGRQFSNSRSEMNVSTLELGDSALYLCASSSDRGGILGISGYTFGSGTRLTVV.

This chain's CDR3 is CASSLVGQSYNEQFF. As DNA, the CDR3 is TGCGCCAGCAGCTTGGTTGGACAGTCCTACAATGAGCAGTTCTTC. The rearrangement links TRBV5-1 to TRBJ2-1; possibly TRBD1 for D (6 bases). This CDR3 region has 15 residues. V gave up 0 bases and J gave up 1 base, with 8 bases separating them. Germline values: CDR1 SGHRS, CDR2 YFSETQ. Supplemented by reference TRBV5-1 and TRBJ2-1, the full variable domain reads KAGVTQTPRYLIKTRGQQVTLSCSPISGHRSVSWYQQTPGQGLQFLFEYFSETQRNKGNFPGRFSGRQFSNSRSEMNVSTLELGDSALYLCASSLVGQSYNEQFFGPGTRLTVL.

This sequence joins TRBV4-1 and TRBJ1-6; D not certain. The CDR3 extends over 14 amino acids. V shed 3 bases and J shed 7 bases, with 10 bases lying between them. Germline CDR1 MGHRA, CDR2 YSYEKL. The CDR3 DNA is TGCGCCAGCAGCCATTTTGAGCTCAATTCACCCCTCCACTTT. Its translation: CASSHFELNSPLHF.

The chain recombines TRBV7-6 with TRBJ2-7, with 9 bases fitting TRBD1. After removal of 5 bases from V and 2 bases from J, the junction contained 7 bases not matched to a gene. Looked up from germline, CDR1 is SGHVS and CDR2 is FNYEAQ. The CDR3 runs to 15 residues. CDR3 DNA sequence: TGTGCCAGCAGCCTCAAACAGGGGGCCCCCTACGAGCAGTACTTC. This gives the protein CASSLKQGAPYEQYF.

J is TRBJ2-1 and V is TRBV6-4; no reliable D call. Germline V lookup: CDR1 MRHNA, CDR2 SNTAGT. The CDR3 is 13 residues long. Trimming cost V 6 bases and J 8 bases, with 14 bases left between them. The CDR3 protein is CASSPDAGYEQFF. The DNA for the CDR3 is TGTGCCAGCAGCCCAGACGCCGGGTATGAGCAGTTCTTC.

This rearrangement joins TRBV5-1 to TRBJ1-3; a weak D match, TRBD1 (5 bases). Germline V lookup: CDR1 SGHRS, CDR2 YFSETQ. There are 14 residues in the CDR3. The V end was cut by 0 bases, the J end by 2 bases, with 6 bases between. The CDR3 DNA follows: TGCGCCAGCAGCTTGGAGACAGCTGGAAACACCATATATTTT. It encodes CASSLETAGNTIYF.

The chain is built from TRBV19 and TRBJ1-5; no clear D gene. This CDR3 is built from 12 residues. Between the trimmed V and J ends, which lost 3 bases and 8 bases, there was a span of 8 bases. Germline V gene lookup returns CDR1 LNHDA and CDR2 SQIVND (reference sequence). The CDR3 region has the DNA TGTGCCAGTAGTATCGCGGGTGAGCCCCAGCATTTT. Amino acid sequence: CASSIAGEPQHF.

This clone was seen only once. V is TRBV2 and J is TRBJ2-7, with 7 nucleotides matching TRBD2. Germline V lookup: CDR1 SNHLY, CDR2 FYNNEI. CDR3 length: 15 residues. With V trimmed by 3 bases and J by 0 bases, 5 bases remained unmatched. CDR3 residues: CASSEGTTRSYEQYF. The CDR3 DNA follows: TGTGCCAGCAGTGAGGGGACTACCCGCTCCTACGAGCAGTACTTC.

The CDR3 protein is CAISLSGTAPERTDTQYF. The CDR3 DNA is TGTGCCATCAGCCTTAGCGGGACGGCGCCCGAACGCACAGATACGCAGTATTTT. The chain has TRBV10-3 and TRBJ2-3, with 8 bases lining up with TRBD2. The CDR3 consists of 18 residues. CDR1 and CDR2 (germline): ENHRY, SYGVKD. V lost 6 bases and J lost 1; bases outside the gene matches: 15.

This rearrangement joins TRBV9 to TRBJ2-7; perhaps TRBD1 as D (5 bases). The ends were cut back, 4 bases at V and 6 bases at J, with 14 bases in the middle. The CDR3 runs to 13 residues. The germline V gene encodes CDR1 SGDLS and CDR2 YYNGEE. The CDR3 sequence is CASSRPDSREQYF. CDR3 coding DNA: TGTGCCAGCAGCCGACCTGACAGTCGCGAGCAGTACTTC.

This chain uses TRBV6-5 with TRBJ2-7, with D maybe TRBD2 (6 bases). The CDR3 is 14 residues long. The V gene lost 6 bases and the J gene lost 0 bases, with 12 bases spanning the gap. CDR1 MNHEY and CDR2 SVGAGI come from the germline V gene. The CDR3 region is CASRSRGGSYEQYF. As DNA, the CDR3 is TGTGCCAGCAGGTCGCGGGGAGGCTCCTACGAGCAGTACTTC.

The gene calls are TRBV6-5 and TRBJ1-5; D is possibly TRBD1 (5 bases). Germline V CDR1 and CDR2: MNHEY, SVGAGI. The length of the CDR3 is 12 residues. The V and J ends lost 8 bases and 4 bases respectively, with 9 bases between them. In DNA form, the CDR3 reads TGTGCCAGCGGGAAGGGGAATCAGCCCCAGCATTTT. It encodes CASGKGNQPQHF.

There are a few counts of this clone. CDR3 bases: TGTGCCAGTAAGACTAGCGGGAGACAGGATGAGCAGTTCTTC. It is translated as CASKTSGRQDEQFF. The J gene is TRBJ2-1, the V gene TRBV27; the match to TRBD2 covers 12 bases. The length of the CDR3 is 14 residues. Germline CDR1 and CDR2: MNHEY and SMNVEV (reference sequence). V lost 9 bases, J lost 8 bases, and 8 bases stayed unmatched.

The CDR3 nucleotides are TGTGCCAGCAGCCCGCGGACAGGGGCGACAAATGGTGAGCAGTTCTTC. Amino acid sequence: CASSPRTGATNGEQFF. The chain carries TRBV7-2 and TRBJ2-1; 9 bases map to TRBD1. Germline CDR1 is SGHTA and CDR2 is FQGNSA. The CDR3 runs to 16 residues. V gave up 5 bases and J gave up 9 bases; unmatched junction bases: 14.

The CDR3 loop reads CASSSLGALSYEQYF. DNA for the CDR3: TGTGCCAGCAGTTCCCTAGGGGCCCTTTCCTACGAGCAGTACTTC. V is TRBV6-6 and J is TRBJ2-7; a possible D gene is TRBD1 (5 bases). V was trimmed by 4 bases and J by 1 base, leaving 14 bases between them. CDR3 length: 15 amino acids. Per germline, CDR1 MNHNY and CDR2 SVGAGI (reference sequence).

The chain uses TRBV4-1 and TRBJ1-2; tentatively, D is TRBD1 (5 bases). The length of the CDR3 is 14 residues. Germline CDR1 is MGHRA and CDR2 is YSYEKL. The germline V and J ends were trimmed by 4 bases and 5 bases, with 14 bases remaining between them. Here the CDR3 reads CASSLSGTPYGYTF. The CDR3, as DNA: TGCGCCAGCAGCCTAAGCGGGACGCCTTATGGCTACACCTTC.

This clone was found a few times. The genes are TRBV4-2 and TRBJ1-6; 8 bases line up with TRBD1. Germline V gene data show CDR1 as LGHNA and CDR2 as YNFKEQ. Unmatched junction bases numbered 1, after V lost 1 base and J lost 8 bases. This CDR3 has 14 amino acids. The CDR3 reads CASSQGTGHSPLHF. DNA for the CDR3: TGTGCCAGCAGCCAAGGGACAGGGCATTCACCCCTCCACTTT.

V and J are TRBV27 and TRBJ2-3, with TRBD1 matching over 7 bases. Germline CDR1 reads MNHEY; CDR2 reads SMNVEV (reference sequence). CDR3 length: 12 amino acids. Germline trimming cut 8 bases from V and 10 bases from J; bases unmatched to any gene: 9. The CDR3 region has the DNA TGTGCCAGCGCTCGACAGGGCCGGTCGCAGTATTTT. It yields the protein CASARQGRSQYF.

This clone was detected a few times. The rearrangement links TRBV15 to TRBJ1-3; no firm D call. Germline assignment: CDR1 LNHNV and CDR2 YYDKDF (reference sequence). V shed 5 bases and J shed 4 bases, with 9 bases lying between them. The CDR3 runs to 13 residues. The CDR3 loop reads CATSPYQGNTIYF. The CDR3 DNA is TGTGCCACCAGCCCCTACCAAGGAAACACCATATATTTT.

This sequence joins TRBV30 and TRBJ1-3; possibly TRBD1 for D (5 bases). CDR3 length equals 13 residues. V shed 1 base and J shed 6 bases, with 10 bases lying between them. The germline gives CDR1 GTSNPN, CDR2 SVGIG (reference sequence). CDR3: CAWSGGFLNTIYF. The CDR3 nucleotides read TGTGCCTGGAGTGGGGGCTTTTTAAACACCATATATTTT.

This rearrangement joins TRBV19 to TRBJ2-1; TRBD1 might be the D (7 bases). Germline V gives CDR1 LNHDA, CDR2 SQIVND (reference sequence). This CDR3 has 15 amino acids. V dropped 5 bases and J dropped 10 bases, with 21 bases sitting between them. The CDR3 DNA reads as TGTGCCAGTAGTCCTGGGACAGTACTAGCCCCCGAGCAGTTCTTC. It yields the protein CASSPGTVLAPEQFF.

Remarks on this clone: Other DNA sequences of this sample code for an identical CDR3. V and J are TRBV9 and TRBJ2-1; TRBD2 agrees at 8 bases. The germline V gene encodes CDR1 SGDLS and CDR2 YYNGEE. Trimming took 8 bases from V and 6 from J; bases not matched to a gene: 4. CDR3 length equals 12 residues. CDR3 in amino acids: CASAGGPNEQFF. The CDR3 DNA follows: TGTGCCAGTGCGGGAGGACCCAATGAGCAGTTCTTC. Combining the CDR3 with reference TRBV9 and TRBJ2-1 gives the whole variable domain DSGVTQTPKHLITATGQRVTLRCSPRSGDLSVYWYQQSLDQGLQFLIQYYNGEERAKGNILERFSAQQFPDLHSELNLSSLELGDSALYFCASAGGPNEQFFGPGTRLTVL.